This is a list of T cell receptor beta chains from one sample in a study of blood T cell repertoires in COVID-19. The method was immunoSEQ multiplex PCR; TCRdb's version includes in-frame clones alone and lacks a portion of them. Counted here are 75,000 to 100,000 clones, roughly 91% occurring once; the ten biggest clones make up 4.5% to 6%. The specimen was peripheral blood. These TCRs come from a woman aged 80 or over with acute or convalescent COVID-19. CDR3s include the opening cysteine and the closing phenylalanine or tryptophan. Each record gives: clone size, D gene, V gene, J gene, CDR3 DNA, CDR3 protein. A D gene is named only where the DNA matches it firmly. Expanded clones get a size class; other rows say once, few or many, or leave the size out.

.,TRBD1,TRBV5-1,TRBJ1-3,TGCGCCAGCAGCACGACAGGGGCCTCTGGAAACACCATATATTTT,CASSTTGASGNTIYF
.,.,TRBV2,TRBJ1-1,TGTGCCAGTAGCGGGCGGGGTCGGACTGAAGCTTTCTTT,CASSGRGRTEAFF
.,.,TRBV2,TRBJ2-5,TGTGCCAGTAGAATTACCACGGAGACCCAGTACTTC,CASRITTETQYF
once,TRBD1,TRBV5-4,TRBJ2-1,TGTGCCAGCAGCGGGACAGGGGGCGATGAGCAGTTCTTC,CASSGTGGDEQFF
once,.,TRBV2,TRBJ2-1,TGTGCCAGCAGTAGCTTAAATGAGCAGTTCTTC,CASSSLNEQFF
.,.,TRBV30,TRBJ1-1,TGTGCCTGGAGTGAGTGGGAGGAGAACACTGAAGCTTTCTTT,CAWSEWEENTEAFF
.,TRBD2,TRBV27,TRBJ2-1,TGTGCCAGCAGTTCAGCTGGGGGACTAGATGTCAATGAGCAGTTCTTC,CASSSAGGLDVNEQFF
.,TRBD1,TRBV6-4,TRBJ1-2,TGTGCCAGCAGGGAGACAGGGGGCTATGGCTACACCTTC,CASRETGGYGYTF
once,TRBD1,TRBV28,TRBJ1-1,TGTGCCAGCAGTTTACGGACAGGGGCGACTGAAGCTTTCTTT,CASSLRTGATEAFF
once,TRBD1,TRBV3-1/TRBV3-2,TRBJ2-7,TGTGCCAGCAGCCAACGCCGGGACAGGCCCTACGAGCAGTACTTC,CASSQRRDRPYEQYF
.,TRBD2,TRBV5-1,TRBJ2-1,TGCGCCAGCTTGCCCGGGGGGGTCTCCTACAATGAGCAGTTCTTC,CASLPGGVSYNEQFF
.,.,TRBV20-1,TRBJ2-3,TGCAGTGCTAGTTCGATGGGCACGCAGTATTTT,CSASSMGTQYF
.,TRBD1,TRBV2,TRBJ1-6,TGTGCCAGCAGCGCCACACCGACAGGGAATAATTCACCCCTCCACTTT,CASSATPTGNNSPLHF
.,TRBD1,TRBV5-5,TRBJ1-2,TGTGCCAGCAGCTTGGACGGACAGGAAGCTAACTATGGCTACACCTTC,CASSLDGQEANYGYTF
once,.,TRBV6-6,TRBJ1-2,TGTGCCAGCAGCCAACAACCGGAGGTGTATGGCTACACCTTC,CASSQQPEVYGYTF
.,.,TRBV12-3/TRBV12-4,TRBJ2-3,TGTGCCAGCAGGCGCCAGGGAGGAGATACGCAGTATTTT,CASRRQGGDTQYF
once,.,TRBV24-1,TRBJ2-3,TGTGCCACCAGTGATTCGAGGACACCGTTTAGTACGCAGTATTTT,CATSDSRTPFSTQYF
.,.,TRBV12-5,TRBJ2-2,TGTGCTAGTGGTTTGGGCGGGACCGCTGTTGAGGAGCTGTTTTTT,CASGLGGTAVEELFF
.,.,TRBV7-8,TRBJ2-4,TGTGCCAGCAGCTTAGTATTGGGGGGTAAAAACATTCAGTACTTC,CASSLVLGGKNIQYF
.,.,TRBV19,TRBJ2-3,TGTGCCAGTAGTCCGGGGGTTACGCAGTATTTT,CASSPGVTQYF
.,.,TRBV7-3,TRBJ1-1,TGTGCCAGCAGCTCCGGGACTAAAACTGAAGCTTTCTTT,CASSSGTKTEAFF
.,TRBD2,TRBV7-2,TRBJ2-3,TGTGCCAGCAGTCTCGGGGGAGGGAGGACAGATACGCAGTATTTT,CASSLGGGRTDTQYF
.,.,TRBV5-5,TRBJ2-7,TGTGCCAGCAGCCTCCCGGACTTTGGTGGTTACGAGCAGTACTTC,CASSLPDFGGYEQYF
.,.,TRBV12-3/TRBV12-4,TRBJ1-2,TGTGCCAGCAGTTCAGGGTATGGATCCCGCTACACCTTC,CASSSGYGSRYTF
.,TRBD2,TRBV7-3,TRBJ2-1,TGTGCCAGCAGCCTAGCGGGAGGTACGAATGAGCAGTTCTTC,CASSLAGGTNEQFF
.,TRBD1,TRBV19,TRBJ1-2,TGTGCCAGTAGATCCATCCGGGACAGGGGGGAGAACTATGGCTACACCTTC,CASRSIRDRGENYGYTF
.,.,TRBV2,TRBJ1-2,TGTGCCAGCAGGACGGACAGAGGAGCTAACTATGGCTACACCTTC,CASRTDRGANYGYTF
.,.,TRBV7-9,TRBJ2-1,TGTGCCAGCAGCTTATTAACCCTAAGGCACAGGACATTGAAGTTCTTC,CASSLLTLRHRTLKFF
.,.,TRBV5-1,TRBJ2-1,TGCGCCAGCAGCTTCCAGGGAAATGAGCAGTTCTTC,CASSFQGNEQFF
.,.,TRBV9,TRBJ2-1,TGTGCCAGCAGCGCCCCGCAGCGGGCCCCCTACAATGAGCAGTTCTTC,CASSAPQRAPYNEQFF
.,.,TRBV5-1,TRBJ1-1,TGCGCCAGCAGCCCGGCGGAGGGTCGGCCTGAAGCTTTCTTT,CASSPAEGRPEAFF
.,TRBD2,TRBV4-3,TRBJ2-1,TGCGCCAGCAGCCAAGATAGTACTAGCGGGGGGGATGAGCAGTTCTTC,CASSQDSTSGGDEQFF
.,TRBD1,TRBV12-3/TRBV12-4,TRBJ1-2,TGTGCCAGCAGTTCCCCAGGGGGCCATGGCTACACCTTC,CASSSPGGHGYTF
.,.,TRBV7-8,TRBJ2-5,TGTGCCAGCAGCTTAGTCGTCCCTAGGGAGACCCAGTACTTC,CASSLVVPRETQYF
once,TRBD1,TRBV2,TRBJ2-5,TGTGCCAGCAGTCAATTAACAGGACAGGGGGAGACCCAGTACTTC,CASSQLTGQGETQYF
few,TRBD1,TRBV10-3,TRBJ1-2,TGTGCCATCAGCCGACAGGGGGACTATGGCTACACCTTC,CAISRQGDYGYTF
.,.,TRBV2,TRBJ2-2,TGTGCCAGCAGCCCGATGGGTGGGCAGAGTTACACCGGGGAGCTGTTTTTT,CASSPMGGQSYTGELFF
.,.,TRBV19,TRBJ2-1,TGTGCCAGTAGTATAAGCGAGGGGGGGCCGACGAATGAGCAGTTCTTC,CASSISEGGPTNEQFF
.,TRBD1,TRBV5-1,TRBJ2-2,TGCGCCAGCAGCTTGGAGGACAGGAGACCATCGAACACCGGGGAGCTGTTTTTT,CASSLEDRRPSNTGELFF
.,TRBD1,TRBV7-2,TRBJ1-2,TGTGCCAGCAGCTTACAGGGGGCTTTGCTTGGCTACACCTTC,CASSLQGALLGYTF
.,.,TRBV4-1,TRBJ2-3,TGCGCCAGCAGCCAAGTAAGAACTGAGAGACAGTATTTT,CASSQVRTERQYF
few,.,TRBV27,TRBJ2-7,TGTGCCAGCAGTTTATCGGGACCCACGGGGACTCACGAGCAGTACTTC,CASSLSGPTGTHEQYF
.,.,TRBV5-1,TRBJ2-7,TGCGCCAGCAGCTTTGAGGGAGTAGGAACAAACGAGCAGTACTTC,CASSFEGVGTNEQYF
.,TRBD2,TRBV19,TRBJ2-1,TGTGCCAGTAGTATAGGAGGGCTAGCGGGAGGGTCCTACAATGAGCAGTTCTTC,CASSIGGLAGGSYNEQFF
.,.,TRBV19,TRBJ2-5,TGTGCCAGTAGTATTCAAGTGGCGGTCCAAGAGACCCAGTACTTC,CASSIQVAVQETQYF
once,TRBD2,TRBV11-2,TRBJ2-5,TGTGCCAGCAGCCCTCGAGGAGCGGGGTCCCAAGGAGAGACCCAGTACTTC,CASSPRGAGSQGETQYF
.,.,TRBV18,TRBJ1-5,TGTGCCAGCTCACTAGGTTTGGAGAAGAATCAGCCCCAGCATTTT,CASSLGLEKNQPQHF
.,.,TRBV2,TRBJ2-2,TGTGCCAGCAGTGCCCGAAGAGCCGGGGAGCTGTTTTTT,CASSARRAGELFF
.,.,TRBV30,TRBJ1-4,TGTGCCTGGAGCATCGGACAGGAAAAACTGTTTTTT,CAWSIGQEKLFF